These T cell receptor beta chains were read from a single sample in a study of T cell changes during pregnancy in multiple sclerosis. Profiled with immunoSEQ multiplex PCR; TCRdb holds only in-frame clones, not every one. The sample holds over 30,000 clones, 92% seen once. Sequenced material: CD4+ T cells from peripheral blood mononuclear cells, taken in the third trimester of pregnancy. Receptor source: a female donor with multiple sclerosis, enrolled in a pregnancy study. Each CDR3 is given without its conserved first and last residue. Part of the rows lack a size; the others show once, few, many or a class for expanded clones.

CDR3: ASSSDRGSFVH
V: TRBV5-4
size: NA
J: TRBJ1-5

CDR3: ATQRRSGDYGYT
V: TRBV10-3
size: NA
J: TRBJ1-2

CDR3: ASSYGGVSNEKLF
V: TRBV6-5
size: NA
J: TRBJ1-4

CDR3: ASSKGTRADTQY
V: TRBV5-1
size: NA
J: TRBJ2-3

CDR3: ASSLVATSGAFSYEQY
V: TRBV7-2
size: NA
J: TRBJ2-7

CDR3: ASSKEGGSGANVLT
V: TRBV9
size: NA
J: TRBJ2-6

CDR3: ASAVVFETQY
V: TRBV2
size: NA
J: TRBJ2-3

CDR3: ASSQELLSEQY
V: TRBV4-3
size: once
J: TRBJ2-7

CDR3: ASSPSQQHSYGYT
V: TRBV18
size: NA
J: TRBJ1-2

CDR3: ASTSMAGIEAF
V: TRBV27
size: NA
J: TRBJ1-1

CDR3: ASSPLAFSYEQY
V: TRBV18
size: NA
J: TRBJ2-7

CDR3: ASSRQTGGQETQY
V: TRBV6-6
size: NA
J: TRBJ2-5

CDR3: ASSFQGVESEKLF
V: TRBV7-9
size: NA
J: TRBJ1-4